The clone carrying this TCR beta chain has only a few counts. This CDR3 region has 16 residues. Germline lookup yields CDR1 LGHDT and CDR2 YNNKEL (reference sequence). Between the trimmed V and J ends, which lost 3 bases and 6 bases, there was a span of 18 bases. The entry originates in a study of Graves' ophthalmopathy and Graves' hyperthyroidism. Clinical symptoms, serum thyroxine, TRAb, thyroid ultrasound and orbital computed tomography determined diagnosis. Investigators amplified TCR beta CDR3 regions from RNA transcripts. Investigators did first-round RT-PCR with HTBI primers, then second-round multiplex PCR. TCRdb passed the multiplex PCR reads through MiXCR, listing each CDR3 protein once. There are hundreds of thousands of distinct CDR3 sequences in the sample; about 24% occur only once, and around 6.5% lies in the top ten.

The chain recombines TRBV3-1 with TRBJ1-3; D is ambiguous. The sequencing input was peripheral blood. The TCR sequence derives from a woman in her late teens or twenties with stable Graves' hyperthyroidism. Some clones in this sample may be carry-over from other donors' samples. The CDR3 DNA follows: TGTGCCAGCAGCCAGACGCGTCTCCTACCCAAAAACACCATATATTTT. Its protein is CASSQTRLLPKNTIYF.